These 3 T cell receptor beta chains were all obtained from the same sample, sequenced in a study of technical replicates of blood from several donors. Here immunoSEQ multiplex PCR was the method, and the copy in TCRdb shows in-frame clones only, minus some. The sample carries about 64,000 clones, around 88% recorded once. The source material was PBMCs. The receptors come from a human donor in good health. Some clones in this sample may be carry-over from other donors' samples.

This CDR3 is CAISESTNFYF. CDR3 nucleotides: TGTGCCATCAGTGAGTCCACAAATTTCTACTTC. The rearrangement links TRBV10-3 to TRBJ2-7, with D uncertain. The CDR3 is 11 residues long. CDR1 is ENHRY, CDR2 SYGVKD, per germline. V was trimmed by 0 bases and J by 13 bases, leaving 10 bases between them.

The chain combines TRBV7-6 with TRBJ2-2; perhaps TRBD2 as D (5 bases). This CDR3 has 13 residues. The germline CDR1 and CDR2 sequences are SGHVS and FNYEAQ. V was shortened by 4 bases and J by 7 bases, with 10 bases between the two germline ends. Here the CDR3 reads CASSSGNYGELFF. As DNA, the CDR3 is TGTGCCAGCAGCTCCGGGAACTACGGGGAGCTGTTTTTT. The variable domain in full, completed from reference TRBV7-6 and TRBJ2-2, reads GAGVSQSPRYKVTKRGQDVALRCDPISGHVSLYWYRQALGQGPEFLTYFNYEAQQDKSGLPNDRFSAERPEGSISTLTIQRTEQRDSAMYRCASSSGNYGELFFGEGSRLTVL.

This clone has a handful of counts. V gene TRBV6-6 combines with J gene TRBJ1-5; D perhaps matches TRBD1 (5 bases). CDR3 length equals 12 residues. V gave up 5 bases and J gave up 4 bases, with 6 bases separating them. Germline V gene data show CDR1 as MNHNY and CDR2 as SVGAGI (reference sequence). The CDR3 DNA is TGTGCCAGCAGTGCAGGGAATCAGCCCCAGCATTTT. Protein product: CASSAGNQPQHF.